The 4 T cell receptor beta chains given below trace back to one sample, sequenced in a study of beta chain features in type 1 diabetes. Broader study findings: There was a moderate but significant shortening of TCRB CDR3s in all four CD4+ subsets of Type 1 diabetes patients.

What was sequenced were expressed TCRB transcripts, since all of the isolated RNA had been reverse transcribed. Sequenced by immunoSEQ multiplex PCR; TCRdb stores in-frame clones only, minus some. The data contain hundreds of thousands of clones, 11% to 15% of them seen just once; the ten biggest clones take up 0.035% to 0.04%. Their antigens remain unidentified. The sample consisted of naive CD4+ T cells from blood. The source of these receptors is a man between 18 and 35 years old with type 1 diabetes.

This clone was counted between two and nine times. The J gene is TRBJ1-1, the V gene TRBV30; the match to TRBD1 covers 11 bases. The CDR3 has 11 residues. Germline V gene data show CDR1 as GTSNPN and CDR2 as SVGIG (reference sequence). After removal of 1 base from V and 11 bases from J, the junction contained 0 bases not matched to a gene. CDR3 in amino acids: CAWSGDRGAFF. In DNA, the CDR3 is TGTGCCTGGAGTGGGGACAGGGGGGCTTTCTTT. The full variable domain, its missing parts supplied by reference TRBV30 and TRBJ1-1, is SQTIHQWPATLVQPVGSPLSLECTVEGTSNPNLYWYRQAAGRGLQLLFYSVGIGQISSEVPQNLSASRPQDRQFILSSKKLLLSDSGFYLCAWSGDRGAFFGQGTRLTVV.

V usage is TRBV21-1 and J usage is TRBJ2-3; whether TRBD1, the table's D call, matches the DNA was not checked. TRBV21-1 is listed as a pseudogene. The CDR3 consists of 15 residues. The CDR3 sequence is CASSKVVDRTDTQYF. In DNA form, the CDR3 reads TGTGCCAGCAGCAAAGTGGTGGACAGGACAGATACGCAGTATTTT.

J is TRBJ2-3 and V is TRBV30; perhaps TRBD2 as D (6 bases). V dropped 1 base and J dropped 4 bases, with 33 bases sitting between them. From germline, CDR1 is GTSNPN and CDR2 SVGIG (reference sequence). The length of the CDR3 is 21 residues. Here the CDR3 reads CAWSDPSGGVEESDHADTQYF. DNA for the CDR3: TGTGCCTGGAGTGACCCCTCAGGCGGGGTTGAAGAAAGTGACCACGCAGATACGCAGTATTTT.

The V and J genes are TRBV28 and TRBJ2-1, with 8 bases lining up with TRBD2. CDR1 MDHEN and CDR2 SYDVKM come from the germline V gene. CDR3 length: 13 amino acids. V shed 8 bases and J 9 bases; nucleotides not matched to a gene: 9. The CDR3 nucleotides read TGTGCCAGCGGTAGCGGGGATAGGGCTGAGCAGTTCTTC. It encodes CASGSGDRAEQFF.